These 20 T cell receptor beta chains came from one sample sequenced in a study of shared clonotypes between healthy human individuals. Sequencing was performed with immunoSEQ multiplex PCR; in TCRdb, only in-frame clones are kept and a portion is missing. In the table there are 2 million to 2.5 million clones, around 92% of which are singletons. Sequencing input: naive CD4+ T cells from PBMCs. Documented subset: CD45RA+ positively selected. The receptors stem from a young man in good health. Some clones in this sample may be carry-over from other donors' samples.

The chain carries TRBV7-2 and TRBJ2-2; D is uncertain. V dropped 3 bases and J dropped 0 bases, with 5 bases sitting between them. The CDR3 runs to 14 residues. Per the germline V gene, CDR1 is SGHTA and CDR2 is FQGNSA. CDR3 amino acids: CASSLFPNTGELFF. The CDR3 nucleotides are TGTGCCAGCAGCTTGTTTCCGAACACCGGGGAGCTGTTTTTT.

The chain joins TRBV7-9 to TRBJ2-7, with D possibly TRBD1 on 5 matching bases. Germline CDR1 SEHNR, CDR2 FQNEAQ (reference sequence). This CDR3 has 13 amino acids. Trimming took off 5 bases at V and 2 bases at J, with 10 bases between the two ends. The chain's CDR3 is CASSVTGTYEQYF. CDR3 DNA: TGTGCCAGCAGCGTAACAGGTACCTACGAGCAGTACTTC.

This clone was seen a handful of times. CDR3 region: CATRQGDQPQHF. The CDR3 coding sequence is TGTGCCACCCGACAGGGAGATCAGCCCCAGCATTTT. This rearrangement joins TRBV27 to TRBJ1-5; 7 bases align to TRBD1. J was trimmed by 5 bases and V by 10 bases; bases with no gene match: 5. CDR3 length equals 12 residues. CDR1 and CDR2 from the germline V gene are MNHEY and SMNVEV (reference sequence).

V and J are TRBV4-2 and TRBJ2-1, with D perhaps TRBD2 (6 bases). Germline CDR1 reads LGHNA; CDR2 reads YNFKEQ. The V and J ends lost 3 bases and 0 bases respectively, with 18 bases between them. This CDR3 comprises 18 residues. CDR3 DNA: TGTGCCAGCAGCCAGGAGGGACTTCTTCGCAGCTCCTACAATGAGCAGTTCTTC. Its translation: CASSQEGLLRSSYNEQFF.

This chain connects TRBV5-4 to TRBJ2-1; 12 bases fit TRBD2. The J segment lost 5 bases and the V segment lost 4 bases, leaving 7 bases of the junction unmatched. This CDR3 spans 16 amino acids. CDR1 and CDR2 from the germline V gene are SGHNT and YYREEE (reference sequence). The CDR3 sequence: CASSARTSGINNEQFF. The CDR3 region has the DNA TGTGCCAGCAGCGCTCGGACTAGCGGGATAAACAATGAGCAGTTCTTC.

Here the CDR3 DNA reads TGTGCCAGCAGCTCCCCGGGACAGGGGGCAGACACCGGGGAGCTGTTTTTT. Translating gives CASSSPGQGADTGELFF. This sequence joins TRBV7-3 and TRBJ2-2; 12 bases are a match to TRBD1. Losses at the gene ends were 4 bases for V and 3 bases for J; bases not matched to a gene: 6. CDR1 and CDR2 (germline): SGHTA, FQGTGA. The CDR3 sequence is 17 residues long.

The J gene is TRBJ1-4, the V gene TRBV5-4, with 8 bases that match TRBD1. CDR1 and CDR2 from the germline V gene are SGHNT and YYREEE (reference sequence). With V trimmed by 4 bases and J by 6 bases, 8 bases remained unmatched. CDR3 length: 15 amino acids. The CDR3 DNA reads as TGTGCCAGCAGCGGCAGGGGGCAGGGGGATGAAAAACTGTTTTTT. Protein product: CASSGRGQGDEKLFF. The full variable domain, its missing parts supplied by reference TRBV5-4 and TRBJ1-4, is ETGVTQSPTHLIKTRGQQVTLRCSSQSGHNTVSWYQQALGQGPQFIFQYYREEENGRGNFPPRFSGLQFPNYSSELNVNALELDDSALYLCASSGRGQGDEKLFFGSGTQLSVL.

The chain combines TRBV9 with TRBJ2-5; TRBD1 matches 8 bases. The germline V gene has CDR1 SGDLS and CDR2 YYNGEE. J gave up 4 bases and V 6 bases, and 11 bases lay outside the gene matches. This CDR3 has 15 amino acids. CDR3 protein: CASKGGRGPGETQYF. Here the CDR3 DNA reads TGTGCCAGCAAGGGGGGCAGGGGGCCGGGAGAGACCCAGTACTTC.

The gene calls are TRBV28 and TRBJ2-7; D is perhaps TRBD1 or TRBD2 (5 bases each). Per the germline V gene, CDR1 is MDHEN and CDR2 is SYDVKM. V dropped 6 bases and J dropped 4 bases, with 13 bases sitting between them. This CDR3 is built from 13 residues. The DNA of the CDR3 is TGTGCCAGCAGGGGACCTCACCCTTACGAGCAGTACTTC. It translates to CASRGPHPYEQYF.

This chain links TRBV7-9 with TRBJ2-2, with 7 bases lining up with TRBD2. The CDR3 runs 17 residues. Germline V lookup: CDR1 SEHNR, CDR2 FQNEAQ (reference sequence). V shed 4 bases, J shed 4 bases, and the junction held 12 bases outside the gene matches. The CDR3 bases are TGTGCCAGCAGCTCTTGGGGGGGACGGTCGGGCACCGGGGAGCTGTTTTTT. Translation: CASSSWGGRSGTGELFF. The full variable domain, completed using reference TRBV7-9 and TRBJ2-2, is DTGVSQNPRHKITKRGQNVTFRCDPISEHNRLYWYRQTLGQGPEFLTYFQNEAQLEKSRLLSDRFSAERPKGSFSTLEIQRTEQGDSAMYLCASSSWGGRSGTGELFFGEGSRLTVL.

The chain uses TRBV9 and TRBJ2-5; 7 bases agree with TRBD1. The CDR3 contains 15 residues. The ends lost 4 bases at V and 5 bases at J; junction bases unmatched: 11. Germline CDR1 reads SGDLS; CDR2 reads YYNGEE. CDR3 region: CASSTQGDSQETQYF. The CDR3 DNA is TGTGCCAGCAGCACCCAGGGGGACAGTCAGGAGACCCAGTACTTC. The full variable domain, with the rest looked up from reference TRBV9 and TRBJ2-5, is DSGVTQTPKHLITATGQRVTLRCSPRSGDLSVYWYQQSLDQGLQFLIQYYNGEERAKGNILERFSAQQFPDLHSELNLSSLELGDSALYFCASSTQGDSQETQYFGPGTRLLVL.

The chain couples TRBV4-2 to TRBJ2-2, with 8 bases matching TRBD1. The V gene's germline CDR1 is LGHNA and CDR2 YNFKEQ. The CDR3 runs to 16 residues. V trimming: 1 base; J trimming: 0 bases; junction bases outside the gene matches: 1. The CDR3 DNA follows: TGTGCCAGCAGCCAAGGGGACAGGCCGAACACCGGGGAGCTGTTTTTT. This gives the protein CASSQGDRPNTGELFF.

The chain is built from TRBV18 and TRBJ2-1; D possibly matches TRBD1 or TRBD2 (5 bases each). The length of the CDR3 is 15 residues. Germline CDR1 reads KGHSH; CDR2 reads LQKENI. V lost 5 bases, J lost 4 bases, and 15 bases lay in between. The CDR3 bases are TGTGCCAGCTCATCTCTCCGGGACCCTTACAATGAGCAGTTCTTC. Translating gives CASSSLRDPYNEQFF.

This sequence joins TRBV7-2 and TRBJ1-2, with D tentatively TRBD1 (5 bases). This CDR3 has 15 residues. CDR1 and CDR2 from the germline V gene are SGHTA and FQGNSA. The V and J ends lost 4 bases and 3 bases respectively, with 15 bases between them. CDR3 loop: CASSWKTGGDYGYTF. CDR3 bases: TGTGCCAGCAGCTGGAAGACCGGAGGGGACTATGGCTACACCTTC.

This clone was counted once. CDR3 loop: CASSPSIPSGRAVGQYF. The DNA for the CDR3 is TGTGCCAGCAGCCCATCAATTCCTAGCGGGAGGGCCGTAGGGCAGTACTTC. This chain links TRBV7-2 with TRBJ2-7; 12 positions agree with TRBD2. The CDR3 contains 17 residues. V lost 5 bases and J lost 9; bases outside the gene matches: 17. CDR1 and CDR2 from the germline V gene are SGHTA and FQGNSA.

The CDR3 nucleotides read TGTGCCAGCACCTTAGAGGGTAATAATCAGCCCCAGCATTTT. Translation: CASTLEGNNQPQHF. The chain links TRBV2 to TRBJ1-5; D is uncertain. With 7 bases removed from V and 4 bases from J, the gap between germline ends came to 14 bases. There are 14 residues in the CDR3. The germline gives CDR1 SNHLY, CDR2 FYNNEI.

This clone showed up just once. The chain has TRBV13 and TRBJ1-3; D is unclear. The CDR3 covers 13 residues. Between the trimmed V and J ends, which lost 2 bases and 4 bases, there was a span of 6 bases. Germline assignment: CDR1 PRHDT and CDR2 FYEKMQ (reference sequence). The CDR3 DNA reads as TGTGCCAGCAGCTTATACCTGGGAAACACCATATATTTT. Amino acid sequence: CASSLYLGNTIYF.

The V call is TRBV5-4, the J call TRBJ2-3, with D possibly TRBD2 on 6 matching bases. The CDR3 covers 18 residues. V lost 2 bases and J 0 bases, leaving 19 bases between the germline ends. From germline, CDR1 is SGHNT and CDR2 YYREEE (reference sequence). DNA for the CDR3: TGTGCCAGCAGCTTACCGGGAGTGATGCTTAGCAGCACAGATACGCAGTATTTT. Amino acids: CASSLPGVMLSSTDTQYF.

The chain couples TRBV19 to TRBJ2-7; D gene uncertain. The CDR3 covers 16 residues. The germline gives CDR1 LNHDA, CDR2 SQIVND (reference sequence). Between the trimmed V and J ends, which lost 4 bases and 1 base, there was a span of 17 bases. Written as DNA, the CDR3 is TGTGCCAGTAGTAGTCACAGCAGGTCCGGGTCCTACGAGCAGTACTTC. Its translation: CASSSHSRSGSYEQYF.

This clone was recorded only once. The chain combines TRBV9 with TRBJ2-3, with 10 bases fitting TRBD2. The CDR3 covers 17 residues. V lost 0 bases to trimming and J lost 4 bases; unmatched junction nucleotides: 8. Germline CDR1 is SGDLS and CDR2 is YYNGEE. This chain's CDR3 is CASSVAFLAGAPDTQYF. CDR3 DNA: TGTGCCAGCAGCGTAGCTTTCCTAGCGGGAGCCCCAGATACGCAGTATTTT. The full variable domain, completed using reference TRBV9 and TRBJ2-3, is DSGVTQTPKHLITATGQRVTLRCSPRSGDLSVYWYQQSLDQGLQFLIQYYNGEERAKGNILERFSAQQFPDLHSELNLSSLELGDSALYFCASSVAFLAGAPDTQYFGPGTRLTVL.